Below are 14 T cell receptor beta chains sequenced from a single sample in a study of cytomegalovirus exposure and HLA in healthy donors. Sequencing used immunoSEQ multiplex PCR; TCRdb keeps in-frame clones, though not all of them. This table holds tens of thousands of clones, over 85% found once. The sample taken for sequencing was PBMCs. The receptors originated from a man aged 18-30 years in good health and CMV-seropositive.

This chain uses TRBV28 with TRBJ2-7; 8 nucleotides align to TRBD2. V dropped 7 bases and J dropped 7; count of bases not matched to a gene: 12. This CDR3 has 14 residues. Germline V CDR1 and CDR2: MDHEN, SYDVKM. The CDR3 loop reads CASTYAGLVGEQYF. The DNA for the CDR3 is TGTGCCAGCACCTACGCGGGACTAGTCGGTGAGCAGTACTTC.

The rearrangement uses TRBV28 and TRBJ2-5, with D perhaps TRBD2 (6 bases). V lost 5 bases and J lost 5, with 18 bases in between. The CDR3 sequence is 15 residues long. Germline V gene sequence: CDR1 MDHEN, CDR2 SYDVKM. The CDR3 loop is CASSRAAGRRETQYF. The CDR3 bases are TGTGCCAGCAGTAGGGCTGCGGGAAGGAGGGAGACCCAGTACTTC.

The chain recombines TRBV4-2 with TRBJ2-3, with TRBD1 as a possible D gene (5 bases). The germline V gene encodes CDR1 LGHNA and CDR2 YNFKEQ. CDR3 length equals 17 residues. V lost 0 bases and J lost 2, with 15 bases in between. The CDR3 protein is CASSQEAMGPNTDTQYF. The CDR3 nucleotides read TGTGCCAGCAGCCAAGAAGCTATGGGGCCAAACACAGATACGCAGTATTTT.

The chain links TRBV5-5 to TRBJ2-7; TRBD2 is a possible D gene (6 bases). Trimming removed 4 bases from V and 3 bases from J, with 17 bases in between. The CDR3 extends over 15 amino acids. The germline gives CDR1 SGHKS, CDR2 YYEKEE (reference sequence). CDR3 sequence: CASSPRRGKDYEQYF. The CDR3 DNA is TGTGCCAGCAGCCCTCGTCGGGGGAAGGACTACGAGCAGTACTTC. The full variable domain, in which reference TRBV5-5 and TRBJ2-7 provide the parts outside the CDR3, is DAGVTQSPTHLIKTRGQQVTLRCSPISGHKSVSWYQQVLGQGPQFIFQYYEKEERGRGNFPDRFSARQFPNYSSELNVNALLLGDSALYLCASSPRRGKDYEQYFGPGTRLTVT.

This chain connects TRBV19 to TRBJ2-1; 11 positions match TRBD2. The germline gives CDR1 LNHDA, CDR2 SQIVND (reference sequence). The CDR3 has 15 amino acids. V was clipped by 6 bases and J by 2 bases; unmatched bases: 3. The CDR3 bases are TGTGCCAGTAGGGATAGCGGGGGGGCCTACAATGAGCAGTTCTTC. This translates into CASRDSGGAYNEQFF.

The chain couples TRBV2 to TRBJ2-7; no firm D call. Germline V gene lookup returns CDR1 SNHLY and CDR2 FYNNEI. CDR3 length: 12 amino acids. Deletions cut 10 bases from V and 7 bases from J, with 17 bases between. CDR3 in amino acids: CATRRLPLEQYF. The CDR3 DNA reads as TGTGCCACCCGACGACTCCCCCTGGAGCAGTACTTC.

This sequence joins TRBV4-3 and TRBJ2-1; maybe TRBD2 (6 bases). Trimming shortened V by 1 base and J by 9 bases, and 16 bases separated the two germline ends. Germline V gene lookup returns CDR1 LGHNA and CDR2 YSLEER. This CDR3 spans 15 amino acids. This chain's CDR3 is CASSQGGTLVSEQFF. The CDR3 DNA is TGCGCCAGCAGCCAAGGCGGGACTCTCGTCAGTGAGCAGTTCTTC.

The sample holds one count of this clone. V usage is TRBV7-2 and J usage is TRBJ2-1; D possibly corresponds to TRBD1 (6 bases). Deletions cut 5 bases from V and 7 bases from J, with 18 bases between. Germline V lookup: CDR1 SGHTA, CDR2 FQGNSA. The CDR3 spans 15 residues. The CDR3 spells CASSPSGTLGNEQFF. The DNA of the CDR3 is TGTGCCAGCAGCCCCTCCGGGACATTGGGGAATGAGCAGTTCTTC.

The chain has TRBV27 and TRBJ2-7, with D maybe TRBD2 (5 bases). Germline values: CDR1 MNHEY, CDR2 SMNVEV (reference sequence). V dropped 6 bases and J dropped 7 bases, with 25 bases sitting between them. The CDR3 has 16 residues. CDR3 in DNA: TGTGCCAGCAGAGCCGGAGGTGGTCTGTTTGGTGCGGAGCAGTACTTC. Protein product: CASRAGGGLFGAEQYF.

CDR3 residues: CASSLNKNTEAFF. The CDR3 DNA reads TGTGCCAGTAGTCTCAACAAGAACACTGAAGCTTTCTTT. V is TRBV19 and J is TRBJ1-1; unclear D gene. Germline lookup yields CDR1 LNHDA and CDR2 SQIVND (reference sequence). With 5 bases removed from V and 1 base from J, the gap between germline ends came to 8 bases. This CDR3 comprises 13 residues.

J is TRBJ1-1 and V is TRBV19; TRBD1 matches 9 bases. Germline lookup yields CDR1 LNHDA and CDR2 SQIVND (reference sequence). CDR3 size: 14 residues. Trimming at V came to 4 bases and at J to 6 bases, leaving 6 bases not matched to a gene. CDR3 DNA: TGTGCCAGTAGTAGCGGACAGGGGATGGCTGAAGCTTTCTTT. Amino acids: CASSSGQGMAEAFF. Full variable domain (remainder filled in from reference TRBV19 and TRBJ1-1): DGGITQSPKYLFRKEGQNVTLSCEQNLNHDAMYWYRQDPGQGLRLIYYSQIVNDFQKGDIAEGYSVSREKKESFPLTVTSAQKNPTAFYLCASSSGQGMAEAFFGQGTRLTVV.

The J gene is TRBJ1-5, the V gene TRBV28; D might be TRBD1 (6 bases). The CDR3 is 14 amino acids. From germline, CDR1 is MDHEN and CDR2 SYDVKM. Trimming removed 2 bases at V and 3 bases at J, with 8 bases between. The CDR3 region has the DNA TGTGCCAGCAGTTTAAGGACAGACAATCAGCCCCAGCATTTT. Its translation: CASSLRTDNQPQHF.

The V call is TRBV7-3, the J call TRBJ2-1, with 12 bases aligning to TRBD2. V gave up 5 bases and J gave up 4 bases; unmatched junction bases: 3. In germline, CDR1 is SGHTA, CDR2 FQGTGA. The CDR3 is 15 residues long. The CDR3: CASSALAGGYNEQFF. CDR3 DNA: TGTGCCAGCAGCGCCCTAGCGGGGGGGTACAATGAGCAGTTCTTC.

This rearrangement joins TRBV13 to TRBJ2-3; TRBD2 matches 8 bases. The J segment lost 5 bases and the V segment lost 1 base, leaving 5 bases of the junction unmatched. The germline CDR1 and CDR2 sequences are PRHDT and FYEKMQ (reference sequence). CDR3 length: 15 residues. Here the CDR3 reads CASSLAGGGRDTQYF. The CDR3 DNA follows: TGTGCCAGCAGCTTAGCGGGAGGGGGGAGAGATACGCAGTATTTT.